This T cell receptor beta chain was sequenced for a study of cytomegalovirus exposure and HLA in healthy donors. Broader study findings: Rare TCR sequences predominated, though certain public TCRs were found in many donors. Cytomegalovirus-associated TCR beta chains were listed, numbering 150 to 200. Confirmation in vitro established that a few CMV-associated chains were specific for CMV antigens.

CDR1 MDHEN and CDR2 SYDVKM come from the germline V gene. V was pared by 1 base and J by 4 bases, with 13 bases between. CDR3 length: 15 amino acids. Clones were read by immunoSEQ multiplex PCR, and TCRdb kept only the in-frame ones, dropping some. The table lists fewer than 200,000 clones, approximately 86% of them singletons. This clone showed up just a few times. Its antigen is unknown. The chain has TRBV28 and TRBJ1-2, with a weak D call TRBD1 (5 bases). Input material: PBMCs. The source is a man aged 25-40 years in good health and CMV-seropositive. The CDR3 DNA reads as TGTGCCAGCAGTTTATCCGAAGGGACCGTCTATGGCTACACCTTC. It yields the protein CASSLSEGTVYGYTF.